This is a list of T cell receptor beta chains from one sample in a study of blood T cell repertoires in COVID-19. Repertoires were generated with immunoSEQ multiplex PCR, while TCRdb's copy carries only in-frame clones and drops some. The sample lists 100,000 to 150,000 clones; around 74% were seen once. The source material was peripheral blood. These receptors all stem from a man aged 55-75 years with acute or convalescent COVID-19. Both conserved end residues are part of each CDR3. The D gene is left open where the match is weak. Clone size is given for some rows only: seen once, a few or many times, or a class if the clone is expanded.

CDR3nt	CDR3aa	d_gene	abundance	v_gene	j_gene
TGTGCCAGCAGCTTTACTGGCAGGGTAAATTCACCCCTCCACTTT	CASSFTGRVNSPLHF	-	-	TRBV7-8	TRBJ1-6
TGCGCCAGCAGCTTGTCCTCTACCGGGACAGACGAAGCTTTCTTT	CASSLSSTGTDEAFF	TRBD1	-	TRBV5-1	TRBJ1-1
TGTGCCAGCAGTTTTAGCGGCAGCTATGGCTACACCTTC	CASSFSGSYGYTF	-	-	TRBV27	TRBJ1-2
TGCGCCAGCAGCTTTGGGTCGGTAGCGGGGGGCCCAGAGACCCAGTACTTC	CASSFGSVAGGPETQYF	TRBD2	-	TRBV5-1	TRBJ2-5
TGTGCCACCAGGCGGGGCGGAACCCCGGCCCAGCAGTACTTC	CATRRGGTPAQQYF	-	-	TRBV6-5	TRBJ2-7
TGTGCCAGCAGCTTAGCTTCAGGGGGCTGGGAGACCCAGTACTTC	CASSLASGGWETQYF	TRBD1	-	TRBV11-2	TRBJ2-5
TGTGCCAGCAGCTTGGGACACGGCTACGAGCAGTACTTC	CASSLGHGYEQYF	-	few	TRBV5-4	TRBJ2-7
TGCGCCAGCAGCACCGGACAGGCCGATCAGCCCCAGCATTTT	CASSTGQADQPQHF	TRBD1	-	TRBV5-1	TRBJ1-5
TGTGCCAGCAGCCGGACAGGGGGAGGTAATAGTGAAAAACTGTTTTTT	CASSRTGGGNSEKLFF	TRBD1	-	TRBV5-6	TRBJ1-4
TGTGCCAGCTCCCCCGCGGCAGGGAATAATCAGCCCCAGCATTTT	CASSPAAGNNQPQHF	-	-	TRBV18	TRBJ1-5
TGCGCCAGCAGTGAGTGGCAGGGTGTGAGTAACTATGGCTACACCTTC	CASSEWQGVSNYGYTF	-	-	TRBV10-1	TRBJ1-2
TGTGCCAGCACCGAAACCGACACGGTCAATGAAAAACTGTTTTTT	CASTETDTVNEKLFF	-	-	TRBV2	TRBJ1-4
TGTGCCAGCAGTCCGGACAGGGGGTCTGGAAACACCATATATTTT	CASSPDRGSGNTIYF	TRBD1	-	TRBV6-5	TRBJ1-3
TGCGCCAGCAGCCAAGATGAGACTTACTATGGCTACACCTTC	CASSQDETYYGYTF	-	-	TRBV4-1	TRBJ1-2
TGTGCCAGCAGCTCCACCGGGACTCCTAACACCGGGGAGCTGTTTTTT	CASSSTGTPNTGELFF	-	-	TRBV7-4	TRBJ2-2
TGTGCCAGCAGCCAAGAAAAGGGGGACAATCAGCCCCAGCATTTT	CASSQEKGDNQPQHF	-	few	TRBV4-2	TRBJ1-5
TGTGCCAGCAGTTTAAAGGGGGGGGTCTATGGCTACACCTTC	CASSLKGGVYGYTF	-	once	TRBV27	TRBJ1-2
TGTGCCAGCTCACCGGGACAGTCAACCAACTATGGCTACACCTTC	CASSPGQSTNYGYTF	TRBD1	-	TRBV18	TRBJ1-2
TGTGCCATCAGTGAGACCGGACAGGGAAAAGCTTTCTTT	CAISETGQGKAFF	TRBD1	-	TRBV10-3	TRBJ1-1
TGTGCCAGCAGCACTACAGGGGGAGGTGTCGGAAACACCATATATTTT	CASSTTGGGVGNTIYF	TRBD1	-	TRBV9	TRBJ1-3
TGTGCCAGCAGCTTGGCAGCGGACAGGGGACGGCGTGAAGCTTTCTTT	CASSLAADRGRREAFF	TRBD1	-	TRBV5-6	TRBJ1-1
TGTGCCAGCAGCGGGAGGGGCAGTTCGAACACCGGGGAGCTGTTTTTT	CASSGRGSSNTGELFF	-	once	TRBV21-1	TRBJ2-2
TGTGCCAGCAGCTTCCAGGACACCGGCTCTGGGGCCAACGTCCTGACTTTC	CASSFQDTGSGANVLTF	-	-	TRBV5-6	TRBJ2-6
TGTGCCAGCAGCCAAGATCTACGGGCGGGAGGGGACTACGAGCAGTACTTC	CASSQDLRAGGDYEQYF	TRBD2	-	TRBV3-1/TRBV3-2	TRBJ2-7
TGTGCCAGCAGCAAAGTCGGGGAGGGCACAGATACGCAGTATTTT	CASSKVGEGTDTQYF	-	-	TRBV6-6	TRBJ2-3
TGTGCCAGCTCACCACAACTCGGGACAGGCTCCTACGAGCAGTACTTC	CASSPQLGTGSYEQYF	TRBD1	-	TRBV18	TRBJ2-7
TGTGCCAGCAGCGTAGCGAAGCTTATCACAGATACGCAGTATTTT	CASSVAKLITDTQYF	-	once	TRBV9	TRBJ2-3
TGTGCCAGCAGTGCACGAGGGGGACAGGGGGCGTCGGATACGCAGTATTTT	CASSARGGQGASDTQYF	TRBD1	-	TRBV6-1	TRBJ2-3
TGTGCCAGCAGCTTAACTAGCGGGAGTCTGACAGATACGCAGTATTTT	CASSLTSGSLTDTQYF	TRBD2	-	TRBV7-3	TRBJ2-3
TGTGCCAGCAGTTTGGTCGGGACAGTCTCCTACGAGCAGTACTTC	CASSLVGTVSYEQYF	TRBD1	-	TRBV27	TRBJ2-7
TGTGCCAGCAGCTTAACTGATTTCATCTCTGGAAACACCATATATTTT	CASSLTDFISGNTIYF	-	-	TRBV7-9	TRBJ1-3
TGCGCCAGCAGCTTGGTCGCAGGGTCCGGCTATGGCTACACCTTC	CASSLVAGSGYGYTF	-	-	TRBV5-1	TRBJ1-2
TGTGCCAGCAGTCACCGACTCAAAAGCTCCTATAATTCACCCCTCCACTTT	CASSHRLKSSYNSPLHF	-	-	TRBV28	TRBJ1-6
TGCGCCAGCAGCTTTCTGACAGGGGGCATGTACGAGCAGTACTTC	CASSFLTGGMYEQYF	TRBD1	-	TRBV5-1	TRBJ2-7
TGTGCCAGCAGTGGGATGCAAGGGGCGAGCACAGATACGCAGTATTTT	CASSGMQGASTDTQYF	-	few	TRBV2	TRBJ2-3
TGCAGTGCTGACCGGGGGAAGGCGCAGTATTTT	CSADRGKAQYF	-	few	TRBV20-1	TRBJ2-3
TGTGCCGCGGGTGGGGGGAGAACCTACAATGAGCAGTTCTTC	CAAGGGRTYNEQFF	-	once	TRBV15	TRBJ2-1
TGTGCCAGCAGCCCCCGACAGTTAACTTCCTACGAGCAGTACTTC	CASSPRQLTSYEQYF	-	-	TRBV3-1/TRBV3-2	TRBJ2-7
TGCGCCACCTCTAGGACTAGGGACTACGAGCAGTACTTC	CATSRTRDYEQYF	TRBD2	few	TRBV4-1	TRBJ2-7
TGTGCCAGTATGGCTAGGGGCAAGACAGATACGCAGTATTTT	CASMARGKTDTQYF	-	-	TRBV6-5	TRBJ2-3
TGCGCCAGCAGCCCCGGGGACAGAGAAAATCAGCCCCAGCATTTT	CASSPGDRENQPQHF	TRBD1	-	TRBV5-1	TRBJ1-5
TGTGCCACCAGTGATCCCGGCCCAGGGGAGGGTGAGCAGTTCTTC	CATSDPGPGEGEQFF	-	-	TRBV24-1	TRBJ2-1
TGTGCCAGCAGGATCGGGGGGACTGAAGCTTTCTTT	CASRIGGTEAFF	-	-	TRBV6-6	TRBJ1-1
TGCGCCAGCAGCCTGGGACAGTCGGTCTACGAGCAGTACTTC	CASSLGQSVYEQYF	TRBD1	-	TRBV5-1	TRBJ2-7
TGTGCCAGCAGCTCTAAATTGAGCACTGAAGCTTTCTTT	CASSSKLSTEAFF	-	-	TRBV7-8	TRBJ1-1
TGTGCCAGCAGCTCACCGGGACTAAGCACAGATACGCAGTATTTT	CASSSPGLSTDTQYF	TRBD2	-	TRBV7-9	TRBJ2-3
TGTGCCAGCAGCCGGAGTCCTAACACTGAAGCTTTCTTT	CASSRSPNTEAFF	-	-	TRBV2	TRBJ1-1
TGTGCCAGCAGCCCTGCGGGATACAGGGGTTTAGACACCTTC	CASSPAGYRGLDTF	TRBD1	-	TRBV7-9	TRBJ1-2